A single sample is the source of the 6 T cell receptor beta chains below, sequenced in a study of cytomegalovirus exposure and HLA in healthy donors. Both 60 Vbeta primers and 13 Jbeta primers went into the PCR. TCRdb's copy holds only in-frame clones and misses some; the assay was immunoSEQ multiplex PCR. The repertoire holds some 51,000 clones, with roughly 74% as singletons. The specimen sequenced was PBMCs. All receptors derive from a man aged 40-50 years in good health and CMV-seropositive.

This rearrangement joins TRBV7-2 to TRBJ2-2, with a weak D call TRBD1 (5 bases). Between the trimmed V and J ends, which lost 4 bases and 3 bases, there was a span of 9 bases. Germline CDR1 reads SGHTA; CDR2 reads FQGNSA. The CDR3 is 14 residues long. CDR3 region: CASSSDSHTGELFF. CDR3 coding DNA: TGTGCCAGCAGCTCAGACAGCCACACCGGGGAGCTGTTTTTT.

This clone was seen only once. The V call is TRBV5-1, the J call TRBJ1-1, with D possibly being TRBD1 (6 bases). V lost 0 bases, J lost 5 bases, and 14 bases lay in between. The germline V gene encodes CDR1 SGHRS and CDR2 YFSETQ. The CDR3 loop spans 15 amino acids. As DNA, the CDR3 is TGCGCCAGCAGCTTGGTGGGGGCCCGAACTACTGAAGCTTTCTTT. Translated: CASSLVGARTTEAFF.

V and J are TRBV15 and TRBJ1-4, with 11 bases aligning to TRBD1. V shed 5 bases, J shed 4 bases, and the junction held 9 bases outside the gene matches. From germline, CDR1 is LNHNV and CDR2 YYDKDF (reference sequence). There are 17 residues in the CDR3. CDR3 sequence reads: CATSLGTGGRFNEKLFF. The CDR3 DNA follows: TGTGCCACCAGCCTGGGGACAGGGGGTCGGTTTAATGAAAAACTGTTTTTT.

CDR3 residues: CARTRRTGDYEQYF. Written as DNA, the CDR3 is TGTGCCAGAACTCGGCGGACAGGAGACTACGAGCAGTACTTC. The chain uses TRBV5-3 and TRBJ2-7; TRBD1 matches 7 bases. TRBV5-3 falls under the ORF class, with uncertain function. The V gene end was trimmed by 6 bases and the J gene end by 3 bases; junction bases not matched to a gene: 9. CDR3 size: 14 residues.

In DNA, the CDR3 is TGTGCCAGCAGCTGGATTACCTACGACGGGGGCTACACCTTC. It specifies CASSWITYDGGYTF. V usage is TRBV5-6 and J usage is TRBJ1-2; no firm D call. There are 14 residues in the CDR3. The V gene's germline CDR1 is SGHDT and CDR2 YYEEEE. Trimming cost V 3 bases and J 8 bases, with 17 bases left between them.

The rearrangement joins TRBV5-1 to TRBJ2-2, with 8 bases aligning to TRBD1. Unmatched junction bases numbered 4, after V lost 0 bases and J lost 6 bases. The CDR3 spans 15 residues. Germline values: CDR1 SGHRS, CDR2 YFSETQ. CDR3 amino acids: CASSLAGQGPGELFF. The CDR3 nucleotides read TGCGCCAGCAGCTTGGCCGGACAGGGCCCCGGGGAGCTGTTTTTT.